This section outlines one TCR beta chain sequence together with its context. The data belong to a study of blood T cell repertoires in COVID-19. Overall study: Acute-phase and convalescent COVID-19 samples originated in the United States, Italy and Spain.

In the original analysis: How many nucleated cells were present was estimated from reference gene primer amplification. Using immunoSEQ multiplex PCR, the repertoire was profiled, and TCRdb retains in-frame clones only, with some absent. V, J and clone size were drawn from that table, and D and trimming were deduced from the DNA. The sample consists of about 340,000 clones, around nine tenths of them appearing once. Sequenced: peripheral blood. The sequence was collected from a young woman who had recovered from COVID-19.

The CDR3 DNA reads as TGTGCCAGCAGTTTATCCGGGACAGGGGGCGGCTACACCTTC. Protein product: CASSLSGTGGGYTF. J is TRBJ1-2 and V is TRBV27, with 12 bases identical to TRBD1. The germline V gene has CDR1 MNHEY and CDR2 SMNVEV (reference sequence). Germline trimming cut 0 bases from V and 8 bases from J; bases unmatched to any gene: 1. This CDR3 comprises 14 residues.